A selection of T cell receptor beta chains follows, all from one sample in a study of blood T cell repertoires in COVID-19. Assay used: immunoSEQ multiplex PCR; TCRdb lists only in-frame clones, some missing. The sample gives tens of thousands of clones, about 86% of which show up once; about 5.7% is in the top ten. The specimen was peripheral blood. These TCRs come from a man older than 75 with COVID-19, enrolled during active disease. CDR3s include the opening cysteine and the closing phenylalanine or tryptophan. D genes are given only for firm matches. Not every row has a clone size; where given, it reads once, few, many or a size class.

TRBD1	TRBV7-9	TRBJ2-7	.	TGTGCCAGCAGCTCCGGGACAGGGAATGACGAGCAGTACTTC	CASSSGTGNDEQYF
TRBD1	TRBV10-2	TRBJ2-3	.	TGCGCCAGCGGGGGGTGGACAGGGGGCTTGGATACGCAGTATTTT	CASGGWTGGLDTQYF
.	TRBV24-1	TRBJ1-5	.	TGTGCCACCCAGGTCGGGGGAACCCAGCCCCAGCATTTT	CATQVGGTQPQHF
TRBD1	TRBV5-4	TRBJ1-4	once	TGTGCCAGCAGCGCCGGGACAGGGGTTGTAAAACTGTTTTTT	CASSAGTGVVKLFF
.	TRBV27	TRBJ1-6	.	TGTGCCAGCAGTTTATCGTATGCACCCCTCCACTTT	CASSLSYAPLHF
.	TRBV5-4	TRBJ1-5	.	TGTGCCAGCAGCTTGGCGGGGAATCAGCCCCAGCATTTT	CASSLAGNQPQHF
.	TRBV6-5	TRBJ2-7	.	TGTGCCAGCAGTCCGCGGACTGACAACTACGAGCAGTACTTC	CASSPRTDNYEQYF
.	TRBV27	TRBJ2-2	.	TGTGCCAGCAGTTTGTTACAGATACCGAACACCGGGGAGCTGTTTTTT	CASSLLQIPNTGELFF
.	TRBV19	TRBJ2-7	.	TGTGCCAGTAGTTCGGGACACAAGCAGTACTTC	CASSSGHKQYF
.	TRBV5-1	TRBJ2-1	.	TGCGCCAGCAGCTTGTGGGGGGAGTACAATGAGCAGTTCTTC	CASSLWGEYNEQFF
.	TRBV18	TRBJ1-5	.	TGTGCCAGCTCACCAGGGGAGCGGCAGCCCCAGCATTTT	CASSPGERQPQHF
.	TRBV18	TRBJ1-2	.	TGTGCCAGCTCACGGGCAGATTCTAACTATGGCTACACCTTC	CASSRADSNYGYTF
.	TRBV20-1	TRBJ1-1	.	TGCAGTGCTAGTGGAGGGGAGGGCACTGAAGCTTTCTTT	CSASGGEGTEAFF
.	TRBV5-1	TRBJ2-1	.	TGCGCCAGCAGCTTCCCGGGTTACAATGAGCAGTTCTTC	CASSFPGYNEQFF
.	TRBV10-3	TRBJ1-4	.	TGTGCCTGTCGGTATTCAACTAATGAAAAACTGTTTTTT	CACRYSTNEKLFF
TRBD1	TRBV7-3	TRBJ1-1	.	TGTGCCAGCAGCTTAGTTCCCGGACAGGGGGATCTGAACACTGAAGCTTTCTTT	CASSLVPGQGDLNTEAFF
.	TRBV5-1	TRBJ2-3	.	TGCGCCAGCAGCTTGGCAGGGGACCCTAGCACAGATACGCAGTATTTT	CASSLAGDPSTDTQYF
TRBD2	TRBV4-1	TRBJ2-2	few	TGCGCCAGCAGCCACCGGGGACTAGCGGGGGCAACCGGGGAGCTGTTTTTT	CASSHRGLAGATGELFF
.	TRBV19	TRBJ1-4	.	TGTGCCAGTAGTATTCAGGGGACTAATGAAAAACTGTTTTTT	CASSIQGTNEKLFF
.	TRBV3-1/TRBV3-2	TRBJ1-2	.	TGTGCCAGCAGCCAAGATTCCAGGGTAGGCGGCTACACCTTC	CASSQDSRVGGYTF
.	TRBV10-3	TRBJ2-1	.	TGTGCCATCAGCCTAACCGGAGGTGAGCAGTTCTTC	CAISLTGGEQFF
.	TRBV5-1	TRBJ2-7	.	TGCGCCAGCAGCTCTACGACAGCTTCCTACGAGCAGTACTTC	CASSSTTASYEQYF
.	TRBV18	TRBJ1-2	.	TGTGCCAGCTCACCAAGGTCGGACTTAGGGGGCTACACCTTC	CASSPRSDLGGYTF
TRBD2	TRBV4-3	TRBJ2-1	.	TGCGCCAGCAGCCCAAGCGGGACCTCCTACAATGAGCAGTTCTTC	CASSPSGTSYNEQFF
TRBD1	TRBV7-2	TRBJ2-2	.	TGTGCCAGCAGCCGGGACAGCTCGAACACCGGGGAGCTGTTTTTT	CASSRDSSNTGELFF
TRBD2	TRBV7-9	TRBJ2-5	.	TGTGCCAGCAGCTTAGTCGCGGGGGGTCAAGAGACCCAGTACTTC	CASSLVAGGQETQYF
.	TRBV6-5	TRBJ1-4	.	TGTGCCAGCACCAAGGGGGGGAGTAATGAAAAACTGTTTTTT	CASTKGGSNEKLFF
TRBD1	TRBV12-3/TRBV12-4	TRBJ2-1	.	TGTGCCAGCACAGGGGGCGATGAGCAGTTCTTC	CASTGGDEQFF
.	TRBV7-9	TRBJ2-1	.	TGTGCCAGCAGCCCCAGGGGGGAGTCGGGATACAATGAGCAGTTCTTC	CASSPRGESGYNEQFF
TRBD2	TRBV7-6	TRBJ2-5	.	TGTGCCAGCAGCTTATACGGGGGGGGCCTCCAAGAGACCCAGTACTTC	CASSLYGGGLQETQYF
.	TRBV25-1	TRBJ1-6	.	TGTGCCAGCAGTGAATGGCGAGAGCGGTCACCCCTCCACTTT	CASSEWRERSPLHF
.	TRBV5-4	TRBJ2-7	few	TGTGCCAGCAGCTTGAGGGGGGGGCGGGACGAGCAGTACTTC	CASSLRGGRDEQYF
.	TRBV5-1	TRBJ1-5	.	TGCGCCAGCAGCTTGGGTGAGGGCGCTCAGCCCCAGCATTTT	CASSLGEGAQPQHF
.	TRBV12-5	TRBJ1-1	.	TGTGCTAGTGGTTTGGGACAGAACACTGAAGCTTTCTTT	CASGLGQNTEAFF
.	TRBV7-8	TRBJ1-5	.	TGTGCCAGCAGCTTCGAGGCTTTGACTCAGCCCCAGCATTTT	CASSFEALTQPQHF
.	TRBV5-1	TRBJ1-1	.	TGCGCCAGCAGCTTGGGGAGCATGAACACTGAAGCTTTCTTT	CASSLGSMNTEAFF
.	TRBV5-5	TRBJ2-7	.	TGTGCCAGCAGGGGAACCGGGGATCGTTACGAGCAGTACTTC	CASRGTGDRYEQYF